This T cell receptor (beta chain) was sequenced in a study of T cells in narcolepsy. Trimming shortened V by 6 bases and J by 6 bases, and 9 bases separated the two germline ends. Germline V gene sequence: CDR1 MNHNS, CDR2 SASEGT. The CDR3 length is 11 residues. Clones were read by immunoSEQ multiplex PCR, and TCRdb kept only the in-frame ones, dropping some. The sample lists just under 30,000 clones; 87% were seen once. Sequences were obtained from memory (CD45RA-) CD4+ T cells from blood. This sequence was found in a human donor in good health. The chain employs TRBV6-1 and TRBJ2-7; D is perhaps TRBD1 (5 bases). DNA for the CDR3: TGTGCCAGCAGCCAGGGAAGCGAGCAGTACTTC. Translation: CASSQGSEQYF.